This T cell receptor beta chain was sequenced for a study of blood T cells in healthy people across ages. Germline V gene sequence: CDR1 LGHNA, CDR2 YSLEER. Trimming stripped 3 bases from V and 2 bases from J, with 22 bases between. There are 18 residues in the CDR3. Primers used in a second PCR of about 6 to 11 cycles were a sample-barcoded 5' primer and a J-beta primer mix. Each CDR3 protein is one row after TCRdb ran MiXCR on the 5' RACE reads. This sample has more than 1.4 million distinct CDR3 sequences; approximately 38% occur once, and the top ten carry less than 8%. Sequencing was carried out using blood. The sequence came from a woman aged 18-29 years in good health. The V gene is TRBV4-3, the J gene TRBJ1-1; a weak D match, TRBD1 (5 bases). CDR3 nucleotide sequence: TGCGCCAGCAGCCACCTCCCTGGGGGGAGCCCTTTAAACACTGAAGCTTTCTTT. Amino acid sequence: CASSHLPGGSPLNTEAFF.